This T cell receptor (beta chain) was observed in a study of blood T cells in healthy people across ages. Study details: Template switching caught about one barcoded beta molecule for each two T cells. Whole-study results and caveats: Higher diversity, along with more naive CD4+ cells, distinguished long-lived donors from aged donors.

RNA extraction gave at least 5 micrograms of total RNA per sample. V lost 1 base, J lost 8 bases, and 7 bases lay in between. This CDR3 region has 12 residues. Germline CDR1 reads SEHNR; CDR2 reads FQNEAQ (reference sequence). Combining a sample-barcoded 5' primer with a J-beta primer mix, a second PCR ran for about 6 to 11 cycles. TCRdb fed the 5' RACE reads into MiXCR, producing one record per CDR3 protein. The table has 1.8 million or so distinct CDR3 sequences, about two fifths seen once; the top ten hold 23%. Only a few counts were recorded for this clonotype. The antigen is unknown. The rearrangement links TRBV7-9 to TRBJ2-3, with D uncertain. The sequenced sample was blood. This clonotype was sampled from a human donor in good health. CDR3 in amino acids: CASSLEEATQYF. The CDR3 DNA sequence: TGTGCCAGCAGCTTAGAAGAGGCTACGCAGTATTTT. The full variable domain, in which reference TRBV7-9 and TRBJ2-3 provide the parts outside the CDR3, is DTGVSQNPRHKITKRGQNVTFRCDPISEHNRLYWYRQTLGQGPEFLTYFQNEAQLEKSRLLSDRFSAERPKGSFSTLEIQRTEQGDSAMYLCASSLEEATQYFGPGTRLTVL.